Listed below are T cell receptor beta chains from one sample, sequenced in a study of shared clonotypes between healthy human individuals. Sequenced by immunoSEQ multiplex PCR; TCRdb stores in-frame clones only, minus some. The sample yields 550,000 to 850,000 clones, 72% seen once. The sequencing sample was made of memory CD4+ T cells sorted from blood. Source of these receptors: a woman aged 25 to 39 in good health. CDR3s include the opening cysteine and the closing phenylalanine or tryptophan. D genes are given only for firm matches. Some rows mark clone size as missing; the rest say once, few, many or name a class of expanded clone.

TGTGCCAGCAGCTCTCGTGACTCCTACACAGATACGCAGTATTTT	CASSSRDSYTDTQYF	NA	TRBV7-8	NA	TRBJ2-3
TGCGCCAGCAGCTCGATTCGACAGGGGTCGCGGACTGAAGCTTTCTTT	CASSSIRQGSRTEAFF	NA	TRBV10-2	TRBD1	TRBJ1-1
TGTGCCTGGAGGGTACAGGGGTCCCCCAGGGGGCCCCAGCATTTT	CAWRVQGSPRGPQHF	few	TRBV30	TRBD1	TRBJ1-5
TGTGCCATCGGAGGGGCACTAGCGGACAATGAGCAGTTCTTC	CAIGGALADNEQFF	NA	TRBV10-3	TRBD2	TRBJ2-1
TGCAGCGGCAGAACAACAGGGTTGGGAGGAGATACGCAGTATTTT	CSGRTTGLGGDTQYF	NA	TRBV29-1	NA	TRBJ2-3
TGTGCCAGCAGTTTATCGAGTCAAGATAGCTTCCGGGTAACCTACGAGCAGTACTTC	CASSLSSQDSFRVTYEQYF	NA	TRBV27	NA	TRBJ2-7
TGCGCCAGCAGCTTGGCAGGGGTAACCTACGAGCAGTACTTC	CASSLAGVTYEQYF	NA	TRBV5-1	NA	TRBJ2-7
TGTGCCAGCAGCACCTCGACTAGGAACACCGGGGAGCTGTTTTTT	CASSTSTRNTGELFF	few	TRBV7-2	NA	TRBJ2-2
TGTGCCAGCAGGGCGGACAAACATAGCAATCAGCCCCAGCATTTT	CASRADKHSNQPQHF	once	TRBV2	NA	TRBJ1-5
TGCGCCAGCAGCGGCAGGGGGCGTGCGAACACCGGGGAGCTGTTTTTT	CASSGRGRANTGELFF	NA	TRBV5-1	TRBD1	TRBJ2-2
TGTGCCAGCAGTCCCACAGCGGATTACAATGAGCAGTTCTTC	CASSPTADYNEQFF	NA	TRBV6-6	NA	TRBJ2-1
TGCGCCAGCAGTGAGGGGACCTCTGGAAACTATGGCTACACCTTC	CASSEGTSGNYGYTF	many	TRBV10-1	NA	TRBJ1-2
TGTGCCAGTAGTTCCAACAGGGGGGAACGAAGGGAGCAGTACTTC	CASSSNRGERREQYF	few	TRBV19	TRBD1	TRBJ2-7
TGTGCCAGCAGTCACGAGGGTCCAGATACGCAGTATTTT	CASSHEGPDTQYF	NA	TRBV14	NA	TRBJ2-3
TGTGCCAGCAGGGGAAAGGGACTAGCGATGAGCTCCTACAATGAGCAGTTCTTC	CASRGKGLAMSSYNEQFF	NA	TRBV27	TRBD2	TRBJ2-1
TGCGCCAGCAGCCAAGCCCCTAGCGGAAACTCCTACGAGCAGTACTTC	CASSQAPSGNSYEQYF	NA	TRBV4-1	TRBD2	TRBJ2-7
TGTGCCTGGAGTCCACAGGCCGGCTATGGCTACACCTTC	CAWSPQAGYGYTF	once	TRBV30	NA	TRBJ1-2
TGTGCCAGCAGCGGACAGGGGTCTGTCGATGAGCAGTTCTTC	CASSGQGSVDEQFF	few	TRBV11-2	TRBD1	TRBJ2-1
TGCGCCAGCAGCCAAGATAGGACAGGCAACAATCAGCCCCAGCATTTT	CASSQDRTGNNQPQHF	NA	TRBV4-1	TRBD1	TRBJ1-5
TGTGCCAGCTCACTCAAGAGCGACTTTGGCTACACCTTC	CASSLKSDFGYTF	NA	TRBV18	NA	TRBJ1-2
TGTGCCAGCAGTTCTAATAAGGGCCCCAATCAGCCCCAGCATTTT	CASSSNKGPNQPQHF	once	TRBV6-5	NA	TRBJ1-5
TGTGCCAGCTCTCGATCTCGGACAGAGGATGCTTTCTTT	CASSRSRTEDAFF	NA	TRBV18	NA	TRBJ1-1
TGCGCCAGCAGCAAAGGCTACCTGAACACTGAAGCTTTCTTT	CASSKGYLNTEAFF	NA	TRBV5-1	NA	TRBJ1-1
TGTGCCAGCAGTTCCCTCGGCTCTGGAAACACCATATATTTT	CASSSLGSGNTIYF	NA	TRBV6-6	NA	TRBJ1-3
TGTGCCAGCAGCTACCCTCCGAGTGCTAGCACAGATACGCAGTATTTT	CASSYPPSASTDTQYF	NA	TRBV7-9	NA	TRBJ2-3
TGTGCCAGCAGCCCCTACGGGGAGCAGTACTTC	CASSPYGEQYF	NA	TRBV7-2	NA	TRBJ2-7
TGTGCCAGCAGCAACATTAGGGAGACCCAGTACTTC	CASSNIRETQYF	once	TRBV7-9	NA	TRBJ2-5
TGTGCCAGCAGCTTAGGGGGGCGGGAGGTTCTGTACTTC	CASSLGGREVLYF	NA	TRBV7-9	TRBD2	TRBJ2-7
TGCGCCAGCAGCTCCCAGGGGCCCACTAGCGGTGAGCAGTTCTTC	CASSSQGPTSGEQFF	many	TRBV5-1	TRBD2	TRBJ2-1
TGTGCCATCAGTGAGTCGACGGGGGCCTACACCTTC	CAISESTGAYTF	NA	TRBV10-3	NA	TRBJ1-2
TGTGCCAGTAGTATAGTTTACCAGGGGGCGACGGAGCAGTTCTTC	CASSIVYQGATEQFF	many	TRBV19	TRBD1	TRBJ2-1
TGCAGCGTCTACGACAGGGGCAGGAGAGAGACCCAGTACTTC	CSVYDRGRRETQYF	NA	TRBV29-1	TRBD1	TRBJ2-5
TGTGCCAGCAGCCGGAGGGGGTTGGTTGGGGCGAACACTGAAGCTTTCTTT	CASSRRGLVGANTEAFF	NA	TRBV5-6	NA	TRBJ1-1
TGTGCCAGCAGTCCGTTAGGGTCTCAGGGGTCCACCGGGGAGCTGTTTTTT	CASSPLGSQGSTGELFF	NA	TRBV27	NA	TRBJ2-2
TGTGCCAGCAGCCCTAGCGGGATGAACACAGATACGCAGTATTTT	CASSPSGMNTDTQYF	few	TRBV5-6	TRBD2	TRBJ2-3
TGTGCCAGCAGTTACCAACAGGGTTCCGCTGAAGCTTTCTTT	CASSYQQGSAEAFF	NA	TRBV6-5	NA	TRBJ1-1
TGTGCCAGCAGTTTAAGGGTATTGGACACTGAAGCTTTCTTT	CASSLRVLDTEAFF	few	TRBV27	NA	TRBJ1-1
TGTGCCAGCAGCTTGGACAGGGCGAGAAACACCATATATTTT	CASSLDRARNTIYF	once	TRBV5-4	NA	TRBJ1-3
TGTGCCAGCAGTGAAGGGGACACGAAGTGGGAGTACTTC	CASSEGDTKWEYF	once	TRBV6-1	NA	TRBJ2-7
TGTGCCAGTAGTATAGGCGGCACAGATACGCAGTATTTT	CASSIGGTDTQYF	NA	TRBV19	NA	TRBJ2-3
TGTGCCAGCAGCCGTTCGACAGGGGTTGGTGAAAAACTGTTTTTT	CASSRSTGVGEKLFF	NA	TRBV5-4	TRBD1	TRBJ1-4
TGTGCCAGCTCACCACTCCCCCGGGGCACCGGGGAGCTGTTTTTT	CASSPLPRGTGELFF	NA	TRBV18	NA	TRBJ2-2
TGTGCCAGCAGCAACCTACGACAGTCCGACGAGCAGTACTTC	CASSNLRQSDEQYF	NA	TRBV6-5	NA	TRBJ2-7
TGTGCCAGCAGCCCTTTGGGCACTACGCGCACCGGGGAGCTGTTTTTT	CASSPLGTTRTGELFF	NA	TRBV5-6	NA	TRBJ2-2
TGTGCCAGCAGTCATGGATTCCTCAACACTGAAGCTTTCTTT	CASSHGFLNTEAFF	once	TRBV6-5	NA	TRBJ1-1
TGTGCCAGCAGGGGCCCGGGACAGGGTCTACAGCCCCAGCATTTT	CASRGPGQGLQPQHF	NA	TRBV2	TRBD1	TRBJ1-5
TGTGCCAGCAGAAAACAGGGGATCGTCCAGCCCCAGCATTTT	CASRKQGIVQPQHF	NA	TRBV28	TRBD1	TRBJ1-5
TGTGCCAGCAGTTTATCGAGGGGCGCTAGCGGAAACAATGAGCAGTTCTTC	CASSLSRGASGNNEQFF	NA	TRBV27	TRBD2	TRBJ2-1
TGTGCCAGTAGTAGCCGGTGGGATCAGCCCCAGCATTTT	CASSSRWDQPQHF	few	TRBV19	NA	TRBJ1-5
TGTGCCAGCCCACGGGGGGCTAGCTCCTACAATGAGCAGTTCTTC	CASPRGASSYNEQFF	many	TRBV18	NA	TRBJ2-1
TGTGCCAGTAGTATCTTAGGGACAGGAACCTACGAGCAGTACTTC	CASSILGTGTYEQYF	NA	TRBV19	TRBD1	TRBJ2-7